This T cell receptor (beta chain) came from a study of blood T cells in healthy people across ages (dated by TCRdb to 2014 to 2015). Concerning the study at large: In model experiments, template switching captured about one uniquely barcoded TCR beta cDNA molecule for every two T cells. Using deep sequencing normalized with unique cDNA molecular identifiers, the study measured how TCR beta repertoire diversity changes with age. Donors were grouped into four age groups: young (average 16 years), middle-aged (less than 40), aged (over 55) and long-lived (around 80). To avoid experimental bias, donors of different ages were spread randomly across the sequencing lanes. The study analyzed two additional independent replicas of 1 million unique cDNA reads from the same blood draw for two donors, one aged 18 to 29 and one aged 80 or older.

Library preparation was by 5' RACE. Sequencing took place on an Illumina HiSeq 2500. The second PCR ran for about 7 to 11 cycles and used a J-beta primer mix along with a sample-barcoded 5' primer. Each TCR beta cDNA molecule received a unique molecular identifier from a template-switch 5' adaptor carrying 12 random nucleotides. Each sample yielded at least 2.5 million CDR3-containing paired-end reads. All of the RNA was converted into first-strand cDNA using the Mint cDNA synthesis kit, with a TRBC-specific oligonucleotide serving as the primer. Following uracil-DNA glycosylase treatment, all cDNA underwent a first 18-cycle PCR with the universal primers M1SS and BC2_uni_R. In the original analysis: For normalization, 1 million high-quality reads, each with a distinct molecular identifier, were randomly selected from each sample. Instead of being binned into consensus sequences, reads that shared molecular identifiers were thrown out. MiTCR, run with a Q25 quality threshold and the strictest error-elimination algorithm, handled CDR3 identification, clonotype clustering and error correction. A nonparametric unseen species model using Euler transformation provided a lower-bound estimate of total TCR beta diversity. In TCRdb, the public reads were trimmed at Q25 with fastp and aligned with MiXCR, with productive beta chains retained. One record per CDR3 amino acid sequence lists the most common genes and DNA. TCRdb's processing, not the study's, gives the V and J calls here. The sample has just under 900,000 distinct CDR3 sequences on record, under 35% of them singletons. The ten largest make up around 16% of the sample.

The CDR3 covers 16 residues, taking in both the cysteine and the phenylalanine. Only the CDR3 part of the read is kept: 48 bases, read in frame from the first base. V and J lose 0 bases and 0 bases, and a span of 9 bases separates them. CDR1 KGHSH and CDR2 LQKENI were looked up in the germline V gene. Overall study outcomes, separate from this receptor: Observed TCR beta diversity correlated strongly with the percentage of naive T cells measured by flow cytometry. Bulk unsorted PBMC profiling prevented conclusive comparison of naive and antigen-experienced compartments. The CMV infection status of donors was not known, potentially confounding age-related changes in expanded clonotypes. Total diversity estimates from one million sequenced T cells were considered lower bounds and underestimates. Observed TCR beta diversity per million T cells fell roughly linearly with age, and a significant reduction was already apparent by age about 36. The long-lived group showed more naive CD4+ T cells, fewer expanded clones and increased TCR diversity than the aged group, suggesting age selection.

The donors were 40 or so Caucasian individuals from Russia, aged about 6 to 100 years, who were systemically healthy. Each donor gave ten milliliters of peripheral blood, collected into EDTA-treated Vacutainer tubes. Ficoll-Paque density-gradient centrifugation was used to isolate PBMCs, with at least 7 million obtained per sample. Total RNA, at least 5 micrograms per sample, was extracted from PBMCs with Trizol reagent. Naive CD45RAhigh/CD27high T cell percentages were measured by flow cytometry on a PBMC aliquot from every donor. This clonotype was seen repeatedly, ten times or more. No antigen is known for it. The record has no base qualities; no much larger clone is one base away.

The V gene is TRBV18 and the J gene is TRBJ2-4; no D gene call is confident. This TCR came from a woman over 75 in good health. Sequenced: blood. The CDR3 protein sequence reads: CASSPPISIAKNIQYF. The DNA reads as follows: TGTGCCAGCTCACCACCCATCTCAATAGCCAAAAACATTCAGTACTTC.